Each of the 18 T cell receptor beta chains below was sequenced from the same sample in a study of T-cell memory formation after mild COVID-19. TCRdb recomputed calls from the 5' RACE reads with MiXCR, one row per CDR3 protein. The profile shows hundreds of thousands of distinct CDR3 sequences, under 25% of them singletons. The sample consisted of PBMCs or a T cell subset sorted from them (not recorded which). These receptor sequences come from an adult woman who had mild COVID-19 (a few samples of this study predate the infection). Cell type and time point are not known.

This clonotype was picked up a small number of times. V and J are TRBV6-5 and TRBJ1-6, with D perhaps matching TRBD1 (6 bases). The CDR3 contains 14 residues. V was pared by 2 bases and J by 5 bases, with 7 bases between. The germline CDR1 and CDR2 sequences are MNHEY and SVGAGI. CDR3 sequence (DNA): TGTGCCAGCAGTTACGGACAGAATAATTCACCCCTCCACTTT. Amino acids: CASSYGQNNSPLHF.

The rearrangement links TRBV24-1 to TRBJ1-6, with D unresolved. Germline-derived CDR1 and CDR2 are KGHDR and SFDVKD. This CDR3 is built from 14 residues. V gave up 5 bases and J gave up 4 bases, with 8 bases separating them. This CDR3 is CATSGPDYNSPLHF. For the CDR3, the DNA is TGTGCCACCAGTGGGCCGGATTATAATTCACCCCTCCACTTT.

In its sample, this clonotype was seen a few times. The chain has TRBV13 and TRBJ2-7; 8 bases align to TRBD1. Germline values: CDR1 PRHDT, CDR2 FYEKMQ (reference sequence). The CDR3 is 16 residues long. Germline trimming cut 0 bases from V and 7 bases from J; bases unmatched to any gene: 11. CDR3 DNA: TGTGCCAGCAGCTTAGGCCTTGTACAGGGGGTAGGGGAGCAGTACTTC. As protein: CASSLGLVQGVGEQYF. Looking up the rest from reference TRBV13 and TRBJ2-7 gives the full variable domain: AAGVIQSPRHLIKEKRETATLKCYPIPRHDTVYWYQQGPGQDPQFLISFYEKMQSDKGSIPDRFSAQQFSDYHSELNMSSLELGDSALYFCASSLGLVQGVGEQYFGPGTRLTVT.

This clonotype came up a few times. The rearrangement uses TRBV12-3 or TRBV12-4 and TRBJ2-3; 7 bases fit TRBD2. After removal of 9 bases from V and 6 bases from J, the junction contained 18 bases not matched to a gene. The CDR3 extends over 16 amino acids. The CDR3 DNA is TGTGCCAGTGGTGGCCCCCCGGGGGGTGGTGTCGATACGCAGTATTTT. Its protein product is CASGGPPGGGVDTQYF.

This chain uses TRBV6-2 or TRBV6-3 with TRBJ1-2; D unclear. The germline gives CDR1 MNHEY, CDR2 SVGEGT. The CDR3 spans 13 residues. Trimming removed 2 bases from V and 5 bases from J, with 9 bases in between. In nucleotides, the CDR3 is TGTGCCAGCAGTTACGACGGCCGATATGGCTACACCTTC. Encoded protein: CASSYDGRYGYTF.

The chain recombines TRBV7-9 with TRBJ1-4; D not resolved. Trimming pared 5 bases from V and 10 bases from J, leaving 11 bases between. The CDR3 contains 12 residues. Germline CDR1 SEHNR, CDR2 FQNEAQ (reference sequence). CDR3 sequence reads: CASSGIEGKLFF. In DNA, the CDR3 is TGTGCCAGCAGCGGCATAGAAGGAAAACTGTTTTTT.

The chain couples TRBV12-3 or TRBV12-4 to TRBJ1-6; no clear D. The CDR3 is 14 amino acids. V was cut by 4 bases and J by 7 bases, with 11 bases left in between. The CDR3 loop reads CASSWEGKNSPLHF. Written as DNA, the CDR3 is TGTGCCAGCAGTTGGGAAGGGAAAAATTCACCCCTCCACTTT.

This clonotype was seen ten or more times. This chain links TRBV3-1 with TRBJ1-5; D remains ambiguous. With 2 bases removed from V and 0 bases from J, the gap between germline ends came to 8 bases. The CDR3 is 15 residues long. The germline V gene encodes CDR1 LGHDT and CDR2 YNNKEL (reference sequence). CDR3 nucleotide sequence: TGTGCCAGCAGCCAATACGGCAGTAGCAATCAGCCCCAGCATTTT. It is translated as CASSQYGSSNQPQHF.

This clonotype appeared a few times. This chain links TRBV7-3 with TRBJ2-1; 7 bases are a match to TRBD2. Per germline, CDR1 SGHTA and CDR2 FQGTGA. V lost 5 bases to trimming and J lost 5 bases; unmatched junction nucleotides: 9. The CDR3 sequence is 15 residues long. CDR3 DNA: TGTGCCAGCAGCCCTGGACTAGGTCGGGACAATGAGCAGTTCTTC. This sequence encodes CASSPGLGRDNEQFF. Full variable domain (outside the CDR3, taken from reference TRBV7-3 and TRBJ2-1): GAGVSQTPSNKVTEKGKYVELRCDPISGHTALYWYRQSLGQGPEFLIYFQGTGAADDSGLPNDRFFAVRPEGSVSTLKIQRTERGDSAVYLCASSPGLGRDNEQFFGPGTRLTVL.

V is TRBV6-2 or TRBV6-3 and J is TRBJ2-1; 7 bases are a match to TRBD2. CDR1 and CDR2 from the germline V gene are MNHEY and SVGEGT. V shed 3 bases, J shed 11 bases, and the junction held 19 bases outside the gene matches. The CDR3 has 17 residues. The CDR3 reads CASSYESWRELPNQQFF. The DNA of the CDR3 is TGTGCCAGCAGTTATGAGTCTTGGCGGGAGCTCCCCAACCAGCAGTTCTTC.

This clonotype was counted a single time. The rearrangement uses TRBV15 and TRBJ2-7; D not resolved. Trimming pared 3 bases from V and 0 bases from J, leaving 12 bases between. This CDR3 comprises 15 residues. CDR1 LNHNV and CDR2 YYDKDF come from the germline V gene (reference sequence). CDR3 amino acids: CATSSPGALSYEQYF. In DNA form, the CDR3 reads TGTGCCACCAGCAGTCCAGGAGCCCTCTCCTACGAGCAGTACTTC.

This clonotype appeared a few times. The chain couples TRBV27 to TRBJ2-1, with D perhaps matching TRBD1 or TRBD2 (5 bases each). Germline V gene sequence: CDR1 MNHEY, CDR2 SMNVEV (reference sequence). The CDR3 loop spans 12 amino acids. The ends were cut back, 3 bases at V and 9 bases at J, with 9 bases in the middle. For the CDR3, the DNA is TGTGCCAGCAGTTTGATCGGGGCTGAGCAGTTCTTC. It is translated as CASSLIGAEQFF.

DNA of the CDR3: TGTGCCAGCAGTAATGGACTAGCGTCCTACGAGCAGTACTTC. This encodes CASSNGLASYEQYF. V usage is TRBV7-9 and J usage is TRBJ2-7, with 9 bases aligning to TRBD2. The CDR3 consists of 14 residues. The germline V gene encodes CDR1 SEHNR and CDR2 FQNEAQ (reference sequence). V gave up 6 bases and J gave up 1 base; unmatched junction bases: 4.

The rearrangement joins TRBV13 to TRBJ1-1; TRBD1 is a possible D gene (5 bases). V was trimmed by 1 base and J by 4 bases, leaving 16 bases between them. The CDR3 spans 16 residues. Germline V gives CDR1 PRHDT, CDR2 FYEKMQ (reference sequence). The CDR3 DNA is TGTGCCAGCAGCTTAGAATTCGGGGCGCGGAGCACTGAAGCTTTCTTT. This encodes CASSLEFGARSTEAFF.

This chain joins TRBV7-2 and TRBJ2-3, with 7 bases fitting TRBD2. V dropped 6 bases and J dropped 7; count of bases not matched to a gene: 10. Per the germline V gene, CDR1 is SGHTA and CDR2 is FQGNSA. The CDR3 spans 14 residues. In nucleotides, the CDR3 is TGTGCCAGCAGTCAAGGCGGGGGAGCTTATACGCAGTATTTT. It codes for CASSQGGGAYTQYF.

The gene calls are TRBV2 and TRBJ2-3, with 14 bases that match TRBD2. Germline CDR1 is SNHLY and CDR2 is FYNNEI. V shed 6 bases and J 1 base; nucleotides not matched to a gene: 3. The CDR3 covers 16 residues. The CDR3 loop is CASRSGLAGGTDTQYF. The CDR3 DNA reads TGTGCCAGCAGGTCGGGACTAGCGGGAGGCACAGATACGCAGTATTTT.

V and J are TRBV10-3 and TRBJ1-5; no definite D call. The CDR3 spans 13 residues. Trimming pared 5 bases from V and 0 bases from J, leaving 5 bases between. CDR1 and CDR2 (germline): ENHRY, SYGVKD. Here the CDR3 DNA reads TGTGCCATCAGTCATAATAGCAATCAGCCCCAGCATTTT. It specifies CAISHNSNQPQHF.

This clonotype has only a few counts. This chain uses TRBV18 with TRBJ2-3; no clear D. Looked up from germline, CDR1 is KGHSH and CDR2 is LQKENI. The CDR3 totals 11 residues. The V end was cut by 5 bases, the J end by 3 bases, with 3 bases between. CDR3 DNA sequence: TGTGCCAGCTCAAAGACAGATACGCAGTATTTT. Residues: CASSKTDTQYF. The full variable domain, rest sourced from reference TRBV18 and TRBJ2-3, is NAGVMQNPRHLVRRRGQEARLRCSPMKGHSHVYWYRQLPEEGLKFMVYLQKENIIDESGMPKERFSAEFPKEGPSILRIQQVVRGDSAAYFCASSKTDTQYFGPGTRLTVL.